This is a list of T cell receptor beta chains from one sample in a study of graft-versus-host responses after intestinal transplantation. Antigen specificity for these receptors is unknown. Assay used: immunoSEQ multiplex PCR; TCRdb lists only in-frame clones, some missing. The table lists tens of thousands of clones, about 87% of them singletons. The sample was unstimulated CD4+ T cells sorted from spleen or lymph node cells, taken before transplant. These receptors all come from a human donor who was the organ donor for an intestinal transplant. Each CDR3 is given with its conserved first and last residue. A D gene is named only where the DNA matches it firmly.

v_call: TRBV4-1; j_call: TRBJ2-1; d_call: TRBD1; cdr3_aa: CASSLRTGEGGGEQFF
v_call: TRBV18; j_call: TRBJ2-1; d_call: NA; cdr3_aa: CASSPIRDMGNEQFF
v_call: TRBV7-3; j_call: TRBJ2-3; d_call: TRBD1; cdr3_aa: CASSFGQALADTQYF
v_call: TRBV2; j_call: TRBJ2-7; d_call: NA; cdr3_aa: CASSGGPGFEQYF
v_call: TRBV18; j_call: NA; d_call: NA; cdr3_aa: CASSPIGGPDYEQYF
v_call: TRBV9; j_call: TRBJ2-3; d_call: NA; cdr3_aa: CASSVGGLADTQYF
v_call: TRBV15; j_call: TRBJ2-3; d_call: TRBD2; cdr3_aa: CATRLAGTDTQYF
v_call: TRBV11-2; j_call: TRBJ2-1; d_call: NA; cdr3_aa: CASTQAPPSHRLKNEQFF
v_call: TRBV5-4; j_call: TRBJ1-3; d_call: TRBD1; cdr3_aa: CASSSRGLGGNTIYF
v_call: TRBV19; j_call: TRBJ2-4; d_call: TRBD2; cdr3_aa: CASSNERGQYF
v_call: TRBV5-1; j_call: TRBJ2-1; d_call: NA; cdr3_aa: CASSLVGTLQEQSSYNEQFF
v_call: TRBV7-2; j_call: TRBJ2-7; d_call: TRBD2; cdr3_aa: CASSVTSVSSYEQYF
v_call: TRBV11-2; j_call: TRBJ2-3; d_call: TRBD2; cdr3_aa: CASRPWGGITDTQYF
v_call: TRBV30; j_call: TRBJ1-1; d_call: TRBD1; cdr3_aa: CAWRRTGSGTEAFF
v_call: TRBV18; j_call: TRBJ2-5; d_call: TRBD2; cdr3_aa: CASSPWEGETQYF
v_call: TRBV25-1; j_call: TRBJ1-1; d_call: NA; cdr3_aa: CASSDPTEAFF
v_call: TRBV9; j_call: NA; d_call: NA; cdr3_aa: CASSPPRAPSYEQYF
v_call: TRBV25-1; j_call: TRBJ1-1; d_call: NA; cdr3_aa: CASSESGRSYTEAFF
v_call: TRBV18; j_call: TRBJ2-3; d_call: NA; cdr3_aa: CASSPVAGTDTQYF
v_call: TRBV5-4; j_call: TRBJ1-2; d_call: NA; cdr3_aa: CASSRWAGEGNYGYTF
v_call: TRBV5-4; j_call: TRBJ2-1; d_call: NA; cdr3_aa: CASSLGASVLRVEQFF
v_call: TRBV5-6; j_call: TRBJ1-1; d_call: TRBD1; cdr3_aa: CASRRGQFNTEAFF
v_call: TRBV29-1; j_call: TRBJ2-3; d_call: NA; cdr3_aa: CSAGGNDRDTQYF
v_call: TRBV6-1; j_call: TRBJ2-7; d_call: TRBD2; cdr3_aa: CASLPGLAGYEQYF
v_call: TRBV5-5; j_call: TRBJ1-2; d_call: TRBD1; cdr3_aa: CASSREQGSRGRELGYTF
v_call: TRBV19; j_call: TRBJ2-7; d_call: NA; cdr3_aa: CASSTGPSYEQYF
v_call: TRBV11-1; j_call: TRBJ2-1; d_call: TRBD2; cdr3_aa: CASSLGLAGHDEQFF
v_call: TRBV27; j_call: TRBJ1-2; d_call: NA; cdr3_aa: CASSFVSGIPYGYTF
v_call: TRBV6-5; j_call: TRBJ2-7; d_call: TRBD2; cdr3_aa: CASSLRGGVQQYF
v_call: TRBV27; j_call: TRBJ2-3; d_call: TRBD2; cdr3_aa: CASSLSRPGRLGDTQYF
v_call: TRBV7-8; j_call: TRBJ2-3; d_call: TRBD2; cdr3_aa: CASSWGLAVPGRTDTQYF
v_call: TRBV10-3; j_call: TRBJ2-1; d_call: TRBD2; cdr3_aa: CAIAGTSSGEQFF
v_call: TRBV6-1; j_call: TRBJ2-2; d_call: NA; cdr3_aa: CASSENVALNTGELFF
v_call: TRBV21-1; j_call: TRBJ2-1; d_call: NA; cdr3_aa: CASSKVRGPYNEQFF
v_call: TRBV11-3; j_call: TRBJ2-7; d_call: TRBD1; cdr3_aa: CASSPGQGHYEQYF
v_call: TRBV7-2; j_call: TRBJ2-5; d_call: TRBD2; cdr3_aa: CASSLGLAGGTGETQYF
v_call: TRBV4-1; j_call: TRBJ1-4; d_call: TRBD1; cdr3_aa: CASSQATGVREKLFF